The next 18 T cell receptor beta chains were all read from a single sample in a study of blood T cell repertoires in COVID-19. Produced via immunoSEQ multiplex PCR; TCRdb's table is partial and in-frame only. The data hold 440,000 or so clones, with approximately 90% observed a single time. Material: peripheral blood. The receptor set was obtained from a middle-aged woman with COVID-19, enrolled during active disease.

This chain connects TRBV7-2 to TRBJ2-7, with 8 bases matching TRBD1. Germline V gene sequence: CDR1 SGHTA, CDR2 FQGNSA. There are 15 residues in the CDR3. V trimming: 2 bases; J trimming: 3 bases; junction bases outside the gene matches: 6. CDR3 region: CASSLSFGQGYEQYF. CDR3 in DNA: TGTGCCAGCAGCTTAAGCTTTGGACAGGGCTACGAGCAGTACTTC. Using reference TRBV7-2 and TRBJ2-7 for the parts outside the CDR3, the full variable domain is GAGVSQSPSNKVTEKGKDVELRCDPISGHTALYWYRQSLGQGLEFLIYFQGNSAPDKSGLPSDRFSAERTGGSVSTLTIQRTQQEDSAVYLCASSLSFGQGYEQYFGPGTRLTVT.

This rearrangement joins TRBV19 to TRBJ2-2, with D tentatively TRBD1 (5 bases). This CDR3 contains 14 residues. Germline V lookup: CDR1 LNHDA, CDR2 SQIVND (reference sequence). V gave up 7 bases and J gave up 4 bases, with 13 bases separating them. The CDR3 loop is CASTKTAITGELFF. Written as DNA, the CDR3 is TGTGCCAGTACTAAGACAGCAATCACCGGGGAGCTGTTTTTT.

This clone was seen just once. The V gene is TRBV5-1, the J gene TRBJ1-2; 7 positions agree with TRBD1. The CDR3 length is 14 residues. V was pared by 4 bases and J by 6 bases, with 9 bases of the junction left unmatched. Germline V gene sequence: CDR1 SGHRS, CDR2 YFSETQ. The CDR3: CASSLGGGTDGYTF. The CDR3 nucleotides read TGCGCCAGCAGCCTCGGCGGGGGGACAGATGGCTACACCTTC.

This rearrangement joins TRBV25-1 to TRBJ2-1; 10 nucleotides match TRBD1. The V and J ends lost 3 bases and 3 bases, in that order; junction bases with no gene match: 5. Germline V CDR1 and CDR2: MGHDK, SYGVNS. The CDR3 is 16 residues long. The CDR3 region is CASSDSGTGVYNEQFF. CDR3 bases: TGTGCCAGCAGTGATTCCGGGACAGGGGTCTACAATGAGCAGTTCTTC.

J is TRBJ2-3 and V is TRBV5-1, with D unresolved. Germline V lookup: CDR1 SGHRS, CDR2 YFSETQ. Trimming pared 4 bases from V and 7 bases from J, leaving 16 bases between. This CDR3 has 14 residues. This CDR3 reads CASSPRPQENTQYF. CDR3 DNA sequence: TGCGCCAGCAGCCCTCGGCCCCAGGAAAATACGCAGTATTTT. Filled out from reference TRBV5-1 and TRBJ2-3, the complete variable domain reads KAGVTQTPRYLIKTRGQQVTLSCSPISGHRSVSWYQQTPGQGLQFLFEYFSETQRNKGNFPGRFSGRQFSNSRSEMNVSTLELGDSALYLCASSPRPQENTQYFGPGTRLTVL.

The V and J genes are TRBV5-5 and TRBJ1-1, with D unresolved. The germline gives CDR1 SGHKS, CDR2 YYEKEE (reference sequence). CDR3 size: 12 residues. V was shortened by 1 base and J by 3 bases, with 4 bases between the two germline ends. CDR3 coding DNA: TGTGCCAGCAGCTTGACGGACACTGAAGCTTTCTTT. Translated, it gives CASSLTDTEAFF.

The rearrangement joins TRBV7-2 to TRBJ1-2, with TRBD1 identical over 8 bases. Trimming at V came to 1 base and at J to 2 bases, leaving 3 bases not matched to a gene. Germline CDR1 SGHTA, CDR2 FQGNSA. This CDR3 is built from 15 residues. CDR3 sequence reads: CASSLDQGANYGYTF. DNA of the CDR3: TGTGCCAGCAGCTTAGATCAGGGGGCGAACTATGGCTACACCTTC.

This clone was observed a single time. The V call is TRBV5-6, the J call TRBJ2-3; a possible D gene is TRBD2 (6 bases). The CDR3 is made up of 18 amino acids. With 5 bases removed from V and 1 base from J, the gap between germline ends came to 23 bases. Germline V lookup: CDR1 SGHDT, CDR2 YYEEEE. In DNA form, the CDR3 reads TGTGCCAGCAGGTCCAGCGGAGTGGGGGGTACGGGCACAGATACGCAGTATTTT. It yields the protein CASRSSGVGGTGTDTQYF.

There are a few counts of this clone. The CDR3 region has the DNA TGCAGCGTCCCGGGGAACAGGGGACGACTCGCCGGAAACACCATATATTTT. Protein: CSVPGNRGRLAGNTIYF. The rearrangement uses TRBV29-1 and TRBJ1-3; 7 nucleotides align to TRBD1. Germline trimming cut 6 bases from V and 4 bases from J; bases unmatched to any gene: 18. Germline CDR1 reads SQVTM; CDR2 reads ANQGSEA. There are 17 residues in the CDR3.

This clone was picked up many times. The chain couples TRBV7-3 to TRBJ2-2, with D possibly matching TRBD1 (6 bases). CDR1 and CDR2 (germline): SGHTA, FQGTGA. The CDR3 is made up of 14 amino acids. With 5 bases removed from V and 8 bases from J, the gap between germline ends came to 15 bases. The CDR3 region is CASSEQGWGGELFF. CDR3 nucleotides: TGTGCCAGCAGCGAACAGGGTTGGGGAGGGGAGCTGTTTTTT.

Remarks on this clone: The junction departs from the called germline gene at one end, perhaps through a read error. V gene TRBV27 combines with J gene TRBJ1-4, with 8 bases that match TRBD1. This CDR3 spans 11 amino acids. In germline, CDR1 is MNHEY, CDR2 SMNVEV (reference sequence). CDR3 region: CASRADTGGAF. The CDR3 DNA is TGTGCCAGCAGGGCCGACACAGGGGGGGCCTTT.

J is TRBJ1-2 and V is TRBV28; TRBD1 matches at 8 bases. This CDR3 has 14 residues. V lost 6 bases and J lost 7; bases outside the gene matches: 10. CDR1 and CDR2 (germline): MDHEN, SYDVKM. The CDR3 here is CASRSPGGAIGYTF. The DNA for the CDR3 is TGTGCCAGCAGATCGCCAGGGGGCGCGATTGGCTACACCTTC.

CDR3 protein: CASSLVQALNEKLFF. The CDR3 bases are TGTGCCAGCAGCTTAGTGCAGGCCCTTAATGAAAAACTGTTTTTT. J is TRBJ1-4 and V is TRBV7-2; D is undetermined. CDR1 is SGHTA, CDR2 FQGNSA, per germline. The CDR3 length is 15 residues. Trimming took off 1 base at V and 4 bases at J, with 10 bases between the two ends.

This clone has just one count. The rearrangement links TRBV2 to TRBJ2-3; 9 bases line up with TRBD2. Germline V gene sequence: CDR1 SNHLY, CDR2 FYNNEI. The CDR3 has 15 residues. V lost 6 bases and J lost 3; bases outside the gene matches: 7. CDR3 bases: TGTGCCAGCAGCGAACTAGCGGGTATTACAGATACGCAGTATTTT. Translated, it gives CASSELAGITDTQYF.

This chain links TRBV7-3 with TRBJ1-2; D perhaps matches TRBD1 (5 bases). V was shortened by 3 bases and J by 6 bases, with 14 bases between the two germline ends. This CDR3 region has 14 residues. The germline V gene encodes CDR1 SGHTA and CDR2 FQGTGA. The CDR3 DNA reads TGTGCCAGCAGCTTTGGGGGAGGAGGGCATGGCTACACCTTC. The encoded protein is CASSFGGGGHGYTF. Complete variable domain (other parts from reference TRBV7-3 and TRBJ1-2): GAGVSQTPSNKVTEKGKYVELRCDPISGHTALYWYRQSLGQGPEFLIYFQGTGAADDSGLPNDRFFAVRPEGSVSTLKIQRTERGDSAVYLCASSFGGGGHGYTFGSGTRLTVV.

J is TRBJ1-2 and V is TRBV2; possible D gene TRBD1, 5 bases. The CDR3 consists of 17 residues. Per the germline V gene, CDR1 is SNHLY and CDR2 is FYNNEI. V dropped 0 bases and J dropped 3 bases, with 17 bases sitting between them. The CDR3 coding sequence is TGTGCCAGCAGTGAAGCCCGGATCCCCCAGGGTCACTATGGCTACACCTTC. Translated, it gives CASSEARIPQGHYGYTF.

The J gene is TRBJ2-6, the V gene TRBV7-3; a weak D match, TRBD1 (6 bases). Germline V gene data show CDR1 as SGHTA and CDR2 as FQGTGA. Trimming shortened V by 4 bases and J by 0 bases, and 13 bases separated the two germline ends. The CDR3 is made up of 17 amino acids. The CDR3 here is CASSSSRDNSGANVLTF. CDR3 nucleotide sequence: TGTGCCAGCAGCTCCTCCCGGGACAACTCTGGGGCCAACGTCCTGACTTTC.

The chain has TRBV7-2 and TRBJ1-1; D is undetermined. CDR3 length: 13 residues. Trimming took 7 bases from V and 0 from J, leaving 9 bases between them. Germline V gives CDR1 SGHTA, CDR2 FQGNSA. The CDR3 loop reads CASNYGVNTEAFF. CDR3 bases: TGTGCCAGCAACTACGGGGTGAACACTGAAGCTTTCTTT.